A single sample gave rise to the 24 T cell receptor beta chains below, sequenced in a study of T cell changes during pregnancy in multiple sclerosis. The assay was immunoSEQ multiplex PCR, and TCRdb's table has in-frame clones only and misses some. The data contain 60,000 to 70,000 clones, about nine tenths of them seen just once; the ten biggest clones take up about 2.2%. The source material was peripheral blood, sampled in the third trimester of pregnancy. These receptors were obtained from a female donor in good health, enrolled as a control in a pregnancy study.

CDR3 amino acids: CASSCSGTPHQSIKADTQYF. CDR3 DNA: TGTGCCAGCAGCTGCAGCGGGACTCCTCATCAATCAATCAAGGCAGATACGCAGTATTTT. This chain links TRBV11-3 with TRBJ2-3; 7 positions match TRBD2. Germline V lookup: CDR1 SGHNT, CDR2 YENEEA. With 4 bases clipped from V and 4 bases from J, the junction kept 23 bases outside the gene matches. The CDR3 is 20 residues long.

The genes are TRBV5-1 and TRBJ1-6; D is unresolved. Per the germline V gene, CDR1 is SGHRS and CDR2 is YFSETQ. The V and J ends lost 5 bases and 7 bases respectively, with 16 bases between them. The CDR3 runs 15 residues. CDR3 DNA sequence: TGCGCCAGCAGGTCCTCTGGAGTAGGAAATTCACCCCTCCACTTT. Translation gives CASRSSGVGNSPLHF.

This chain connects TRBV28 to TRBJ1-2; 10 bases agree with TRBD1. The CDR3 is 15 residues long. CDR1 and CDR2 from the germline V gene are MDHEN and SYDVKM. Trimming at V came to 6 bases and at J to 8 bases, leaving 12 bases not matched to a gene. The CDR3 is CASRPQGQGIRGYTF. CDR3 DNA: TGTGCCAGCAGACCCCAGGGACAGGGGATTCGAGGCTACACCTTC.

V is TRBV9 and J is TRBJ2-1, with TRBD2 identical over 12 bases. J gave up 4 bases and V 0 bases, and 5 bases lay outside the gene matches. The CDR3 has 17 residues. Germline CDR1 and CDR2: SGDLS and YYNGEE. CDR3 bases: TGTGCCAGCAGCGTAGAGGGGACTAGCGGGTTTTACAATGAGCAGTTCTTC. Translation: CASSVEGTSGFYNEQFF.

The chain uses TRBV18 and TRBJ2-1; D gene ambiguous. V lost 6 bases and J lost 6, with 12 bases in between. CDR1 KGHSH and CDR2 LQKENI come from the germline V gene. This CDR3 has 13 amino acids. The CDR3 is CASSTKQANEQFF. CDR3 DNA sequence: TGTGCCAGCTCCACCAAGCAGGCCAATGAGCAGTTCTTC.

The chain carries TRBV7-9 and TRBJ2-1; 7 nucleotides align to TRBD2. J was trimmed by 6 bases and V by 3 bases; bases with no gene match: 5. This CDR3 spans 14 amino acids. Germline values: CDR1 SEHNR, CDR2 FQNEAQ (reference sequence). The CDR3 sequence: CASSFPSGSNEQFF. DNA of the CDR3: TGTGCCAGCAGCTTCCCTAGCGGCTCCAATGAGCAGTTCTTC. The full variable domain, its missing parts supplied by reference TRBV7-9 and TRBJ2-1, is DTGVSQNPRHKITKRGQNVTFRCDPISEHNRLYWYRQTLGQGPEFLTYFQNEAQLEKSRLLSDRFSAERPKGSFSTLEIQRTEQGDSAMYLCASSFPSGSNEQFFGPGTRLTVL.

CDR3 nucleotides: TGTGCCAGTCCTGCCGGGACTAGCGTATACAATGAGCAGTTCTTC. It yields the protein CASPAGTSVYNEQFF. The V and J genes are TRBV2 and TRBJ2-1; 10 bases line up with TRBD2. V gave up 9 bases and J gave up 4 bases; unmatched junction bases: 9. The CDR3 totals 15 residues. Germline loops: CDR1 SNHLY, CDR2 FYNNEI. The variable domain in full, with the rest retrieved from reference TRBV2 and TRBJ2-1, is EPEVTQTPSHQVTQMGQEVILRCVPISNHLYFYWYRQILGQKVEFLVSFYNNEISEKSEIFDDQFSVERPDGSNFTLKIRSTKLEDSAMYFCASPAGTSVYNEQFFGPGTRLTVL.

The chain uses TRBV6-1 and TRBJ2-1; D uncertain. The V end lost 7 bases, the J end lost 7 bases, and 8 bases lay between the germline ends. CDR1 MNHNS and CDR2 SASEGT come from the germline V gene. CDR3 length: 11 amino acids. For the CDR3, the DNA is TGTGCCAGCATCACTTGGAATGAGCAGTTCTTC. It specifies CASITWNEQFF.

The chain employs TRBV5-1 and TRBJ2-2; D is unresolved. V lost 4 bases and J 1 base, leaving 11 bases between the germline ends. Germline values: CDR1 SGHRS, CDR2 YFSETQ. The CDR3 runs 15 residues. The CDR3 sequence: CASSAPERNTGELFF. The CDR3 DNA follows: TGCGCCAGCAGCGCACCCGAGCGGAACACCGGGGAGCTGTTTTTT. Complete variable domain (other parts from reference TRBV5-1 and TRBJ2-2): KAGVTQTPRYLIKTRGQQVTLSCSPISGHRSVSWYQQTPGQGLQFLFEYFSETQRNKGNFPGRFSGRQFSNSRSEMNVSTLELGDSALYLCASSAPERNTGELFFGEGSRLTVL.

The sample holds a few counts of this clone. CDR3: CASSMGLLGVSGQPQHF. In DNA, the CDR3 is TGTGCCAGTAGTATGGGTTTGTTGGGGGTTAGCGGTCAGCCCCAGCATTTT. V usage is TRBV19 and J usage is TRBJ1-5; D is perhaps TRBD1 (5 bases). CDR3 length equals 17 residues. CDR1 and CDR2 from the germline V gene are LNHDA and SQIVND (reference sequence). Trimming took off 3 bases at V and 6 bases at J, with 21 bases between the two ends. The full variable domain, in which reference TRBV19 and TRBJ1-5 provide the parts outside the CDR3, is DGGITQSPKYLFRKEGQNVTLSCEQNLNHDAMYWYRQDPGQGLRLIYYSQIVNDFQKGDIAEGYSVSREKKESFPLTVTSAQKNPTAFYLCASSMGLLGVSGQPQHFGDGTRLSIL.

This chain links TRBV6-1 with TRBJ2-2, with D perhaps TRBD1 (6 bases). With 9 bases removed from V and 6 bases from J, the gap between germline ends came to 14 bases. The germline gives CDR1 MNHNS, CDR2 SASEGT. CDR3 length: 13 amino acids. DNA for the CDR3: TGTGCCAGTGGGACCGGGACACCCGGGGAGCTGTTTTTT. Its translation: CASGTGTPGELFF.

This chain joins TRBV9 and TRBJ2-5, with a possible D match to TRBD1 (5 bases). Trimming removed 3 bases from V and 1 base from J, with 13 bases in between. The CDR3 runs to 15 residues. Looked up from germline, CDR1 is SGDLS and CDR2 is YYNGEE. DNA of the CDR3: TGTGCCAGCAGCGGACTTCAAGGGGCCCAAGAGACCCAGTACTTC. Protein: CASSGLQGAQETQYF.

For the CDR3, the DNA is TGTGCCAGCAGTCCCGGACAGGCCGAAAAACTGTTTTTT. It specifies CASSPGQAEKLFF. The chain uses TRBV6-5 and TRBJ1-4; 7 positions match TRBD1. V lost 5 bases, J lost 8 bases, and 5 bases stayed unmatched. The CDR3 is made up of 13 amino acids. Germline lookup yields CDR1 MNHEY and CDR2 SVGAGI.

The rearrangement joins TRBV29-1 to TRBJ1-4, with D uncertain. The CDR3 length is 13 residues. The ends were cut back, 5 bases at V and 6 bases at J, with 13 bases in the middle. The germline gives CDR1 SQVTM, CDR2 ANQGSEA. The CDR3 region has the DNA TGCAGCGTTTTCCGCGGGGTAGATGAAAAACTGTTTTTT. Its protein is CSVFRGVDEKLFF.

The rearrangement joins TRBV5-4 to TRBJ2-2, with 14 nucleotides matching TRBD2. This CDR3 region has 18 residues. Germline V gene data show CDR1 as SGHNT and CDR2 as YYREEE (reference sequence). With V trimmed by 0 bases and J by 1 base, 2 bases remained unmatched. CDR3 in DNA: TGTGCCAGCAGCTTGGGACTAGCGGGAGGGGTGAACACCGGGGAGCTGTTTTTT. Amino acid sequence: CASSLGLAGGVNTGELFF.

With regard to this clone: The identical CDR3 is also encoded by other nucleotide sequences in the sample. V gene TRBV28 combines with J gene TRBJ1-2; the match to TRBD1 covers 9 bases. There are 14 residues in the CDR3. Germline trimming cut 5 bases from V and 4 bases from J; bases unmatched to any gene: 5. Germline values: CDR1 MDHEN, CDR2 SYDVKM. CDR3 region: CASSAGTGPYGYTF. CDR3 DNA sequence: TGTGCCAGCAGTGCCGGGACAGGGCCCTATGGCTACACCTTC.

This chain connects TRBV10-3 to TRBJ2-3; D is undetermined. Germline CDR1 reads ENHRY; CDR2 reads SYGVKD. V lost 4 bases and J 2 bases, leaving 7 bases between the germline ends. CDR3 length equals 13 residues. The CDR3 DNA reads as TGTGCCATCAGTGTAGTAATCACAGATACGCAGTATTTT. As protein: CAISVVITDTQYF.

This clone has a single count. This chain joins TRBV5-4 and TRBJ2-3; weak D call: TRBD2 (6 bases). Trimming left V 5 bases short and J 5 bases short, with 15 bases between. Germline V gives CDR1 SGHNT, CDR2 YYREEE (reference sequence). The CDR3 covers 14 residues. In nucleotides, the CDR3 is TGTGCCAGCAGTTCCCCCAGGAGGGAAGATACGCAGTATTTT. It codes for CASSSPRREDTQYF.

V gene TRBV7-8 combines with J gene TRBJ2-5; 7 bases agree with TRBD2. The CDR3 is made up of 14 amino acids. Germline V gene data show CDR1 as SGHVS and CDR2 as FQNEAQ. V was pared by 5 bases and J by 2 bases, with 5 bases of the junction left unmatched. As DNA, the CDR3 is TGTGCCAGCAGCGCCCCTAGCGGACAAGAGACCCAGTACTTC. Its protein is CASSAPSGQETQYF.

J is TRBJ1-6 and V is TRBV7-6; 9 positions match TRBD1. V was clipped by 3 bases and J by 10 bases; unmatched bases: 10. CDR1 SGHVS and CDR2 FNYEAQ come from the germline V gene. The CDR3 spans 16 residues. This CDR3 is CASSLTAGTGTSPLHF. As DNA, the CDR3 is TGTGCCAGCAGCTTGACAGCCGGGACAGGGACCTCACCCCTCCACTTT.

This chain links TRBV4-1 with TRBJ2-1; TRBD1 agrees at 8 bases. The CDR3 totals 13 residues. After removal of 10 bases from V and 4 bases from J, the junction contained 6 bases not matched to a gene. Germline V gene sequence: CDR1 MGHRA, CDR2 YSYEKL. The CDR3 DNA sequence: TGCGCCACCCGCCGGACAGGGTACAATGAGCAGTTCTTC. This translates into CATRRTGYNEQFF.

This clone was seen only once. The V and J genes are TRBV2 and TRBJ1-1; 7 bases map to TRBD1. The CDR3 extends over 11 amino acids. The V and J ends lost 11 bases and 5 bases, in that order; junction bases with no gene match: 5. Germline V lookup: CDR1 SNHLY, CDR2 FYNNEI. Written as DNA, the CDR3 is TGTGCCGGCTACAGGGGTACTGAAGCTTTCTTT. Protein product: CAGYRGTEAFF. Together with reference TRBV2 and TRBJ1-1, the CDR3 gives the full variable domain: EPEVTQTPSHQVTQMGQEVILRCVPISNHLYFYWYRQILGQKVEFLVSFYNNEISEKSEIFDDQFSVERPDGSNFTLKIRSTKLEDSAMYFCAGYRGTEAFFGQGTRLTVV.

This clone appeared a single time. The chain uses TRBV4-1 and TRBJ2-7; 10 nucleotides agree with TRBD1. Germline V gives CDR1 MGHRA, CDR2 YSYEKL. The CDR3 consists of 16 residues. V lost 4 bases and J lost 0; bases outside the gene matches: 6. This CDR3 reads CASSPWTGGTSYEQYF. The DNA for the CDR3 is TGCGCCAGCAGCCCATGGACAGGGGGGACCTCCTACGAGCAGTACTTC.

The sample holds a few counts of this clone. The rearrangement uses TRBV4-1 and TRBJ1-1; D is ambiguous. Trimming removed 1 base from V and 7 bases from J, with 13 bases in between. The CDR3 loop spans 14 amino acids. Germline CDR1 is MGHRA and CDR2 is YSYEKL. CDR3 sequence: CASSQALGFGEAFF. The CDR3 DNA sequence: TGCGCCAGCAGCCAAGCGCTCGGGTTTGGTGAAGCTTTCTTT.